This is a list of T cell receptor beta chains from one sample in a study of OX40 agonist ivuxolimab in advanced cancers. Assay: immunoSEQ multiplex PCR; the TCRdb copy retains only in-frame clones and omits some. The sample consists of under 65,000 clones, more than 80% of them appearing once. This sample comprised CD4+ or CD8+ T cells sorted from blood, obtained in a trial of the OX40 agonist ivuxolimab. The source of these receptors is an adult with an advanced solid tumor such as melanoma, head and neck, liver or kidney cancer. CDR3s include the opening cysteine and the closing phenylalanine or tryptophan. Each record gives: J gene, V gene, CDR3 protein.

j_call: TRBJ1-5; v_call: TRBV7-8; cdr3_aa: CASSSGTGGGSQPQHF
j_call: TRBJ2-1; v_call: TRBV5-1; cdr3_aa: CASSLDSAGDEQFF
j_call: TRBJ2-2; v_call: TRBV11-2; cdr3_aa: CASSSDFSTGELFF
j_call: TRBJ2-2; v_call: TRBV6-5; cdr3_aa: CASKRDTYTGELFF
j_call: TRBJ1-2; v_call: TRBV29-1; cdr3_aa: CSVGTGLQLDGYTF
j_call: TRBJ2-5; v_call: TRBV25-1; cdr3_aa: CASRPGEETQYF
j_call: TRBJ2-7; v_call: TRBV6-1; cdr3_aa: CASTSGQGTYEQYF
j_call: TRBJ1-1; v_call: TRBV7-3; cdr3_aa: CASSSTQNTEAFF
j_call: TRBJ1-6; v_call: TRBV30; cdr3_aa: CACITGTGNSPLHF
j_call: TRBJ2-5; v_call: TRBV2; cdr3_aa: CASHGTGGFETQYF
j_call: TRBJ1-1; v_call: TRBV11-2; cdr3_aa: CASSLGVDRIGTEAFF
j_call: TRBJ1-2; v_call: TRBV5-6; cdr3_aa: CASSRYLDRSGGYTF
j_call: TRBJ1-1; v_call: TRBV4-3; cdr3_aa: CASSHLDRGAEAFF
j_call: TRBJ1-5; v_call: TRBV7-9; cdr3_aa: CASSLDNQPQHF
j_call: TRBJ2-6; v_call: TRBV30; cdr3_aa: CATPGSGANVLTF
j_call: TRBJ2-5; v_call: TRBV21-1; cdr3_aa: CAFQASAGTPRGETQYF
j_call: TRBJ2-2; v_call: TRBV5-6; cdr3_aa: CASSRDRGHTGELFF
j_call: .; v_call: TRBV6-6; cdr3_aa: CASKAGGPRYEQYF
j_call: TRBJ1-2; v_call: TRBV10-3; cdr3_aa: CAISESGSYGYTF
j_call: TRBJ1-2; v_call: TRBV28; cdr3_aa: CASSLWGGSHRGGYTF
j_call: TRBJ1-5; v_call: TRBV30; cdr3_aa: CAWRDRGGNQPQHF
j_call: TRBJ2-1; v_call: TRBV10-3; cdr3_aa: CAISEESSYNEQFF
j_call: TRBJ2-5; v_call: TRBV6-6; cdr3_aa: CASRLGGFQETQYF
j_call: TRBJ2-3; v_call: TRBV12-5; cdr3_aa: CASGLVRGLANTDTQYF
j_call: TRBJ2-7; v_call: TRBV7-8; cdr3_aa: CATAQRGAQMLDSYEQYF
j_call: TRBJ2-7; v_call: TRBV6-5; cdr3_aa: CASSSAEGQYF
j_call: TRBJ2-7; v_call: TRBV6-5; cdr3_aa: CASSYSRTGHEQYF
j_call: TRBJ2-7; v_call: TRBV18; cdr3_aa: CASSPASLGSYEQYF
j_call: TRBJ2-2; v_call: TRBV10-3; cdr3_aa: CAAQGGTGELFF
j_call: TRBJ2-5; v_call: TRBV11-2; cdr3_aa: CASSLQGGQETQYF
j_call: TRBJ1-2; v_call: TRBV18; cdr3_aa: CASSLNRGADYGYTF
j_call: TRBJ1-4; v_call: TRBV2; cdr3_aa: CASSLTREKLFF
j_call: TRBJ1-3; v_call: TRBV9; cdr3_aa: CASSSDTRNTIYF
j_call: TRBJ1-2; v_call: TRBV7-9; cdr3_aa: CASSPSGDRGGYTF
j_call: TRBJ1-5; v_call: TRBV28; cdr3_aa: CASSLYGSLYQPQHF
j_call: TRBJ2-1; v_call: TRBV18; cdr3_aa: CASSQGNEQFF
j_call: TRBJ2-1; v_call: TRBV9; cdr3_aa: CASSVAKLISYNEQFF
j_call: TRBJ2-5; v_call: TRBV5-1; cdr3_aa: CASIRGGRGKETQYF
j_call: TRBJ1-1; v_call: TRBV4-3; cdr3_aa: CASSQDWQGPEAFF
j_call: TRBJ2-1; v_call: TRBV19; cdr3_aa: CASQQRDNEQFF
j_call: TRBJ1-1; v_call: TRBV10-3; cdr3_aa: CAINPGQSSEAFF
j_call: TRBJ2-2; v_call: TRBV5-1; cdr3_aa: CASGRDLPNTGELFF